The rows below give T cell receptor beta chains drawn from one sample of a study of blood T cell repertoires in COVID-19. TCRdb keeps only in-frame clones here, not all; method: immunoSEQ multiplex PCR. The data hold tens of thousands of clones, with 87% observed a single time. The sequenced sample was peripheral blood. The receptors were gathered from a woman aged 60-75 years with COVID-19, enrolled during active disease. Each CDR3 is given with its conserved first and last residue. Fields, in order: V gene, D gene, CDR3 length, J gene, CDR3 DNA, CDR3 protein. A D gene is named only where the DNA matches it firmly.

V: TRBV27
D: -
length: 17
J: TRBJ1-3
DNA: TGTGCCAGCAATGACGGGCGGAAGGGGTCGACTGGAAACACCATATATTTT
CDR3: CASNDGRKGSTGNTIYF

V: TRBV30
D: -
length: 12
J: TRBJ1-3
DNA: TGTGCCTGGATGAGCTCTGGAAACACCATATATTTT
CDR3: CAWMSSGNTIYF

V: TRBV3-1/TRBV3-2
D: TRBD2
length: 16
J: TRBJ2-5
DNA: TGTGCCAGCAGCCCTGGACTAGCGGGGCTCTTGGAGACCCAGTACTTC
CDR3: CASSPGLAGLLETQYF

V: TRBV10-2
D: TRBD1
length: 15
J: TRBJ1-5
DNA: TGCGCCAGCAGTGCTCAACAGGGGAGCAATCAGCCCCAGCATTTT
CDR3: CASSAQQGSNQPQHF

V: TRBV7-2
D: -
length: 13
J: TRBJ2-5
DNA: TGTGCCAGCAGTCCCGCGGCCCAAGAGACCCAGTACTTC
CDR3: CASSPAAQETQYF

V: TRBV5-4
D: -
length: 14
J: TRBJ1-2
DNA: TGTGCCAGCAGCTTGCGTACAGCATACTATGGCTACACCTTC
CDR3: CASSLRTAYYGYTF

V: TRBV11-2
D: -
length: 12
J: TRBJ1-1
DNA: TGTGCCAGCACCGGGGAGGGGGCTGAAGCTTTCTTT
CDR3: CASTGEGAEAFF

V: TRBV15
D: -
length: 15
J: TRBJ2-7
DNA: TGTGCCACCAGCAGAGATGTAGGGGTTCGTTACGAGCAGTACTTC
CDR3: CATSRDVGVRYEQYF

V: TRBV12-3/TRBV12-4
D: TRBD2
length: 13
J: TRBJ2-5
DNA: TGTGCCAGTGGGGTGAGCGGGGAAGAGACCCAGTACTTC
CDR3: CASGVSGEETQYF

V: TRBV6-5
D: -
length: 13
J: TRBJ1-1
DNA: TGTGCCAGCAGGGGGCAGCCGAACACTGAAGCTTTCTTT
CDR3: CASRGQPNTEAFF

V: TRBV10-3
D: -
length: 15
J: TRBJ2-2
DNA: TGTGCCATCAGTGACACTGGGGCTTTCACCGGGGAGCTGTTTTTT
CDR3: CAISDTGAFTGELFF

V: TRBV6-5
D: -
length: 13
J: TRBJ1-3
DNA: TGTGCCAGCAGTTCCATTAGAGGAAACACCATATATTTT
CDR3: CASSSIRGNTIYF

V: TRBV27
D: -
length: 14
J: TRBJ1-5
DNA: TGTGCCAGCAGTTTATTCGGAGGAGTCCAGCCCCAGCATTTT
CDR3: CASSLFGGVQPQHF

V: TRBV6-5
D: -
length: 14
J: TRBJ1-4
DNA: TGTGCCAGCAGTTACTCGGAACAGGGAGAAAAACTGTTTTTT
CDR3: CASSYSEQGEKLFF